This is a list of T cell receptor beta chains from one sample in a study of blood T cell repertoires in COVID-19. The protocol was immunoSEQ multiplex PCR, while the TCRdb copy is restricted to in-frame clones and leaves out a portion. This sample has around 81,000 clones, with 65% to 90% found just once. Sequencing input: peripheral blood. All receptors come from a man older than 75 with acute or convalescent COVID-19. CDR3s include the opening cysteine and the closing phenylalanine or tryptophan. Fields, in order: V gene, CDR3 protein.

V gene: TRBV2
CDR3 protein: CASSDVAGSYNEQFF

V gene: TRBV24-1
CDR3 protein: CATSDLETGAGELFF

V gene: TRBV5-1
CDR3 protein: CASSPMGGPGTGELFF

V gene: TRBV24-1
CDR3 protein: CATSVTASGRGEQFF

V gene: TRBV2
CDR3 protein: CASSEWGPNQPQHF

V gene: TRBV5-1
CDR3 protein: CASSPKPGGWEGTDTQYF

V gene: TRBV2
CDR3 protein: CASRAEITGELFF

V gene: TRBV20-1
CDR3 protein: CSASTGWSNQPQHF

V gene: TRBV28
CDR3 protein: CASSPSGRGPDTQYF

V gene: TRBV7-8
CDR3 protein: CASSFMGLKTQYF

V gene: TRBV2
CDR3 protein: CASSYTGVLSGNTIYF

V gene: TRBV19
CDR3 protein: CASSAGFTNTEAFF

V gene: TRBV3-1/TRBV3-2
CDR3 protein: CASSQDSGRRGNYEKLFF

V gene: TRBV5-1
CDR3 protein: CASSLGDRGVGTDTQYF

V gene: TRBV28
CDR3 protein: CASSLWADSGANVLTF

V gene: TRBV4-3
CDR3 protein: CARKKGDTEAFF

V gene: TRBV28
CDR3 protein: CASSFSLAGGRFEQYF

V gene: TRBV30
CDR3 protein: CAWSLQGNTIYF

V gene: TRBV7-9
CDR3 protein: CASSPGFSSGNTIYF

V gene: TRBV15
CDR3 protein: CATSKMVRDRRLSYEQYF

V gene: TRBV12-3/TRBV12-4
CDR3 protein: CASSGAGGQPQHF

V gene: TRBV6-5
CDR3 protein: CASSYSGTPDQPQHF

V gene: TRBV15
CDR3 protein: CATSRRDRVNTGELFF

V gene: TRBV27
CDR3 protein: CASSSRRQVSGNTIYF

V gene: TRBV28
CDR3 protein: CASSLAELNQPQHF

V gene: TRBV9
CDR3 protein: CASSVASRATSQETQYF

V gene: TRBV19
CDR3 protein: CASSRTRGGDFPGTGELFF

V gene: TRBV15
CDR3 protein: CATSRDRGTNEKLFF

V gene: TRBV25-1
CDR3 protein: CASIKPGGQEAFF

V gene: TRBV6-2/TRBV6-3
CDR3 protein: CASSYSVIAGAIGELFF

V gene: TRBV5-1
CDR3 protein: CASSLDGRGYGYTF

V gene: TRBV29-1
CDR3 protein: CSVEESGLVRGYTF

V gene: TRBV5-1
CDR3 protein: CASSLVGIGQTEAFF

V gene: TRBV7-3
CDR3 protein: CASSTGENTEAFF

V gene: TRBV7-2
CDR3 protein: CASSQGAGEQYF

V gene: TRBV7-3
CDR3 protein: CASSSPVRTSGGAGELFF

V gene: TRBV5-5
CDR3 protein: CASSFARGGRGMNTEAFF

V gene: TRBV27
CDR3 protein: CASSRSVGDTGELFF

V gene: TRBV5-1
CDR3 protein: CASSLGGREQDTQYF

V gene: TRBV19
CDR3 protein: CASSIGREEWSPLHF

V gene: TRBV5-1
CDR3 protein: CASSSQREGTGELFF

V gene: TRBV12-3/TRBV12-4
CDR3 protein: CASSLRQGAEAFF

V gene: TRBV5-6
CDR3 protein: CASSLVDRNTEAFF

V gene: TRBV11-3
CDR3 protein: CASSLSRDRADYGYTF

V gene: TRBV11-1
CDR3 protein: CASSSVRNRVYNEQFF

V gene: TRBV2
CDR3 protein: CASREREVVDEQFF

V gene: TRBV5-1
CDR3 protein: CASSSGTSGRGYEQYF

V gene: TRBV7-2
CDR3 protein: CASSHADRMNTEAFF

V gene: TRBV11-3
CDR3 protein: CASSLTTGYSQPQHF

V gene: TRBV7-2
CDR3 protein: CASSLKFTASGNTIYF

V gene: TRBV6-2/TRBV6-3
CDR3 protein: CASSPPSSVWVEQYF

V gene: TRBV10-2
CDR3 protein: CASRSGTNYEQYF

V gene: TRBV7-2
CDR3 protein: CASSSSGWGNTIYF

V gene: TRBV12-5
CDR3 protein: CASGPGQGAYGYTF

V gene: TRBV9
CDR3 protein: CASSLVGQGNTIYF

V gene: TRBV6-5
CDR3 protein: CASSYTQGGNYGYTF

V gene: TRBV28
CDR3 protein: CASRPEGTKLRFSTDTQYF

V gene: TRBV7-2
CDR3 protein: CATWDRDEYGYTF